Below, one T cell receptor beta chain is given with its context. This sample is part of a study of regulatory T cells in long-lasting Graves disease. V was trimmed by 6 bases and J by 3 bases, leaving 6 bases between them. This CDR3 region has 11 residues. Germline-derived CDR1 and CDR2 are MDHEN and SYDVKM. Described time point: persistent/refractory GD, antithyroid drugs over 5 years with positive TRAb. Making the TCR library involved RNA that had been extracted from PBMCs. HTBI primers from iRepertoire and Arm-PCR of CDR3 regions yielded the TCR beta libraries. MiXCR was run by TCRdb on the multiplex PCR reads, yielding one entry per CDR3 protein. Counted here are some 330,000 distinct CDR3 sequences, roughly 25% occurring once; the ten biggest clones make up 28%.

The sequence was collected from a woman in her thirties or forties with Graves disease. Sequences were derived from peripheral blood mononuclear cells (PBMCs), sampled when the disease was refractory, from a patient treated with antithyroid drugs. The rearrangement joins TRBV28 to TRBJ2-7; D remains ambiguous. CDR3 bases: TGTGCCAGCAGAAGACTCTACGAGCAGTACTTC. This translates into CASRRLYEQYF. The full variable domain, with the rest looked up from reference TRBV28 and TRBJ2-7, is DVKVTQSSRYLVKRTGEKVFLECVQDMDHENMFWYRQDPGLGLRLIYFSYDVKMKEKGDIPEGYSVSREKKERFSLILESASTNQTSMYLCASRRLYEQYFGPGTRLTVT.